One sample yielded the 21 T cell receptor beta chains listed below, sequenced in a study of vaccination effects on CD4 cells after COVID-19. These receptors' antigens are unknown. Profiled with immunoSEQ multiplex PCR; TCRdb holds only in-frame clones, not every one. The sample contains fewer than 60,000 clones, more than 65% of which appear only once. Expansion with viral peptide pools was applied to antigen-specific CD4+ T cells by the ViraFEST assay prior to sequencing. After less than twelve days in culture, the CD4+ T cells were isolated. SARS-CoV-2 infected the person between March and December 2020, as confirmed by PCR. The sequencing here drew on CD4+ T cells from PBMCs cultured with HIV peptides, taken before COVID-19 vaccination. Noted subset: HIV-1 Nef peptide pool negative control/reference culture. The source is a human donor who had a prior SARS-CoV-2 infection.

The rearrangement joins TRBV24-1 to TRBJ1-1; 7 bases line up with TRBD1. Trimming removed 4 bases from V and 0 bases from J; junction bases left unmatched: 4. The CDR3 runs 15 residues. CDR1 KGHDR and CDR2 SFDVKD come from the germline V gene. The CDR3 region is CATSETGDLNTEAFF. CDR3 bases: TGTGCCACCAGTGAAACAGGGGATCTGAACACTGAAGCTTTCTTT.

In its sample, this clone was seen a few times. The chain recombines TRBV20-1 with TRBJ1-1, with a weak D call TRBD1 (6 bases). Germline V gene data show CDR1 as DFQATT and CDR2 as SNEGSKA (reference sequence). Trimming removed 3 bases from V and 10 bases from J, with 12 bases in between. This CDR3 comprises 11 residues. The CDR3 coding sequence is TGCAGTGCTAGTGACAGGCTCCGAGCTTTCTTT. Residues: CSASDRLRAFF.

V is TRBV19 and J is TRBJ1-1; possible D gene TRBD1, 5 bases. Germline V gene data show CDR1 as LNHDA and CDR2 as SQIVND (reference sequence). The CDR3 loop spans 14 amino acids. V lost 1 base and J 1 base, leaving 7 bases between the germline ends. CDR3 in DNA: TGTGCCAGTAGTATAGTTGGGGGGAACACTGAAGCTTTCTTT. This codes for CASSIVGGNTEAFF.

The J gene is TRBJ2-3, the V gene TRBV2, with D uncertain. CDR3 length: 14 residues. Per the germline V gene, CDR1 is SNHLY and CDR2 is FYNNEI. Trimming removed 8 bases at V and 0 bases at J, with 12 bases between. The CDR3 here is CASSVTQSTDTQYF. CDR3 nucleotides: TGTGCCAGCTCAGTGACTCAGAGCACAGATACGCAGTATTTT.

This chain uses TRBV7-2 with TRBJ1-3; 8 bases fit TRBD1. CDR1 is SGHTA and CDR2 is FQGNSA in the germline V gene. The length of the CDR3 is 15 residues. With 5 bases clipped from V and 3 bases from J, the junction kept 6 bases outside the gene matches. The CDR3 protein is CASSRGTGYGNTIYF. CDR3 nucleotide sequence: TGTGCCAGCAGCCGCGGGACAGGCTATGGAAACACCATATATTTT.

J is TRBJ2-3 and V is TRBV5-1; 7 bases line up with TRBD2. Germline assignment: CDR1 SGHRS and CDR2 YFSETQ. Losses at the gene ends were 0 bases for V and 2 bases for J; bases not matched to a gene: 3. CDR3 length equals 15 residues. The CDR3 DNA follows: TGCGCCAGCAGCTTGGGGGCGGGGGTCACAGATACGCAGTATTTT. The encoded protein is CASSLGAGVTDTQYF.

CDR3 amino acids: CASKTFGTDTQYF. Here the CDR3 DNA reads TGTGCCAGCAAGACTTTCGGCACAGATACGCAGTATTTT. This chain uses TRBV6-5 with TRBJ2-3; no clear D. V was cut by 7 bases and J by 1 base, with 9 bases left in between. The CDR3 extends over 13 amino acids. CDR1 is MNHEY, CDR2 SVGAGI, per germline.

The rearrangement links TRBV27 to TRBJ2-5; D is uncertain. The germline V gene has CDR1 MNHEY and CDR2 SMNVEV (reference sequence). Trimming cost V 6 bases and J 1 base, with 9 bases left between them. The CDR3 consists of 13 residues. The CDR3 DNA reads TGTGCCAGCAGACCTCTCGGCCAAGAGACCCAGTACTTC. It specifies CASRPLGQETQYF.

The CDR3 sequence is CASSPGRGSVNTEAFF. CDR3 DNA: TGTGCCAGCTCACCAGGCAGGGGGTCGGTAAACACTGAAGCTTTCTTT. The genes are TRBV18 and TRBJ1-1; 7 bases are a match to TRBD1. CDR3 length: 16 amino acids. CDR1 is KGHSH, CDR2 LQKENI, per germline. V trimming: 2 bases; J trimming: 2 bases; junction bases outside the gene matches: 8.

The V call is TRBV6-6, the J call TRBJ2-1, with 12 bases aligning to TRBD2. CDR1 is MNHNY, CDR2 SVGAGI, per germline (reference sequence). Trimming took 5 bases from V and 10 from J; bases not matched to a gene: 12. The CDR3 is 16 residues long. CDR3 amino acids: CASSPGTSGLIGEQFF. In DNA form, the CDR3 reads TGTGCCAGCAGTCCGGGGACTAGCGGGTTGATAGGGGAGCAGTTCTTC.

The rearrangement joins TRBV18 to TRBJ2-7; 10 nucleotides align to TRBD2. Trimming took 2 bases from V and 0 from J; bases not matched to a gene: 4. Per the germline V gene, CDR1 is KGHSH and CDR2 is LQKENI. This CDR3 has 16 residues. CDR3 amino acids: CASSPAASGSSYEQYF. In DNA form, the CDR3 reads TGTGCCAGCTCACCAGCGGCTAGCGGGAGCTCCTACGAGCAGTACTTC.

The chain combines TRBV6-5 with TRBJ1-5, with a weak D call TRBD1 (5 bases). From germline, CDR1 is MNHEY and CDR2 SVGAGI. Trimming cost V 8 bases and J 0 bases, with 14 bases left between them. There are 15 residues in the CDR3. The CDR3 DNA reads as TGTGCCAGCCAAGGGCGACAGTATAGCAATCAGCCCCAGCATTTT. Encoded protein: CASQGRQYSNQPQHF.

The chain recombines TRBV7-9 with TRBJ1-2; 10 nucleotides line up with TRBD1. With V trimmed by 3 bases and J by 8 bases, 9 bases remained unmatched. This CDR3 is built from 15 residues. The V gene's germline CDR1 is SEHNR and CDR2 FQNEAQ (reference sequence). In nucleotides, the CDR3 is TGTGCCAGCAGCTTGACCGGGACAGGGGCGGGGGGCTACACCTTC. Its translation: CASSLTGTGAGGYTF.

This chain links TRBV7-2 with TRBJ2-3, with 13 positions matching TRBD2. The V gene end was trimmed by 4 bases and the J gene end by 8 bases; junction bases not matched to a gene: 15. Germline-derived CDR1 and CDR2 are SGHTA and FQGNSA. The CDR3 has 18 amino acids. Here the CDR3 reads CASSSDSTSGGARGTQYF. DNA for the CDR3: TGTGCCAGCAGCTCGGATTCCACTAGCGGGGGGGCTAGGGGTACGCAGTATTTT.

The V and J genes are TRBV9 and TRBJ2-7; TRBD2 aligns across 7 bases. Germline CDR1 SGDLS, CDR2 YYNGEE. Unmatched junction bases numbered 7, after V lost 0 bases and J lost 4 bases. The CDR3 consists of 15 residues. CDR3 region: CASSVGASGAYEQYF. The DNA for the CDR3 is TGTGCCAGCAGCGTAGGGGCTAGCGGAGCTTACGAGCAGTACTTC.

This chain joins TRBV18 and TRBJ2-7, with 9 nucleotides matching TRBD1. Germline CDR1 KGHSH, CDR2 LQKENI. V was clipped by 3 bases and J by 5 bases; unmatched bases: 2. The CDR3 length is 13 residues. DNA for the CDR3: TGTGCCAGCTCACCTAGGGACAGGGACGAGCAGTACTTC. Its translation is CASSPRDRDEQYF.

The chain joins TRBV29-1 to TRBJ1-5; D possibly corresponds to TRBD1 (6 bases). The CDR3 consists of 12 residues. Looked up from germline, CDR1 is SQVTM and CDR2 is ANQGSEA. V lost 4 bases and J 2 bases, leaving 6 bases between the germline ends. The CDR3 is CSVGQGNQPQHF. CDR3 bases: TGCAGCGTTGGACAGGGCAATCAGCCCCAGCATTTT.

The chain carries TRBV7-2 and TRBJ1-2, with D perhaps TRBD1 (6 bases). This CDR3 has 13 residues. Trimming pared 2 bases from V and 6 bases from J, leaving 10 bases between. Germline lookup yields CDR1 SGHTA and CDR2 FQGNSA. The CDR3 loop reads CASSLSGVDGYTF. The CDR3 DNA sequence: TGTGCCAGCAGCTTATCAGGGGTCGATGGCTACACCTTC. Using reference TRBV7-2 and TRBJ1-2 for the parts outside the CDR3, the full variable domain is GAGVSQSPSNKVTEKGKDVELRCDPISGHTALYWYRQSLGQGLEFLIYFQGNSAPDKSGLPSDRFSAERTGGSVSTLTIQRTQQEDSAVYLCASSLSGVDGYTFGSGTRLTVV.

The chain uses TRBV6-2 or TRBV6-3 and TRBJ2-2; the D is unclear. Trimming left V 2 bases short and J 4 bases short, with 5 bases between. The germline V gene has CDR1 MNHEY and CDR2 SVGEGT. CDR3 length: 13 residues. The CDR3 reads CASSYRRTGELFF. CDR3 DNA sequence: TGTGCCAGCAGTTACCGGCGCACCGGGGAGCTGTTTTTT.

The table lists this clone with a few counts. The rearrangement links TRBV5-1 to TRBJ1-3; 7 nucleotides align to TRBD1. The CDR3 runs 14 residues. The germline gives CDR1 SGHRS, CDR2 YFSETQ. V was clipped by 4 bases and J by 4 bases; unmatched bases: 5. The CDR3 loop reads CASSPDREGNTIYF. As DNA, the CDR3 is TGCGCCAGCAGCCCCGACAGGGAGGGAAACACCATATATTTT.

The chain has TRBV7-9 and TRBJ2-2; 11 nucleotides line up with TRBD2. J lost 6 bases, V lost 4 bases, and 10 bases had no gene match. The germline V gene encodes CDR1 SEHNR and CDR2 FQNEAQ (reference sequence). CDR3 length equals 17 residues. The DNA for the CDR3 is TGTGCCAGCAGCTATTCGGTACTAGCGGGAGAACCCGGGGAGCTGTTTTTT. Protein sequence: CASSYSVLAGEPGELFF.